Shown below are 16 T cell receptor beta chains from a single sample sequenced in a study of shared clonotypes between healthy human individuals. The method was immunoSEQ multiplex PCR; TCRdb's version includes in-frame clones alone and lacks a portion of them. This table holds nearly 1,000,000 clones, 60% to 85% found once. The sequencing input was memory CD4+ T cells sorted from blood. Subset reported: CD45RA-negative fraction. The source is a man aged 18 to 30 in good health.

In its sample, this clone was seen a few times. The chain is built from TRBV6-5 and TRBJ1-2; TRBD1 matches at 9 bases. The ends lost 6 bases at V and 6 bases at J; junction bases unmatched: 11. CDR1 is MNHEY and CDR2 is SVGAGI in the germline V gene. The CDR3 is made up of 15 amino acids. The CDR3 region is CASRPGTGPTHGYTF. In nucleotides, the CDR3 is TGTGCCAGCAGACCTGGGACAGGGCCCACGCATGGCTACACCTTC.

The V and J genes are TRBV7-9 and TRBJ2-7, with 10 bases that match TRBD2. The V segment lost 3 bases and the J segment 1 base; nucleotides outside the gene matches: 3. CDR1 is SEHNR, CDR2 FQNEAQ, per germline (reference sequence). The CDR3 totals 15 residues. Here the CDR3 reads CASSLGLARSYEQYF. The DNA for the CDR3 is TGTGCCAGCAGCTTGGGACTAGCGCGATCCTACGAGCAGTACTTC.

This clone was recorded only once. V gene TRBV9 combines with J gene TRBJ2-2, with TRBD2 as a possible D gene (6 bases). Trimming removed 4 bases at V and 7 bases at J, with 23 bases between. CDR3 length: 17 amino acids. Germline CDR1 SGDLS, CDR2 YYNGEE. DNA of the CDR3: TGTGCCAGCAGCCCCCCCGGGGGTAGAAGCCTCTACGGGGAGCTGTTTTTT. It is translated as CASSPPGGRSLYGELFF.

CDR3 residues: CASSPETGGYQPQHF. The CDR3 nucleotides are TGTGCCAGCTCACCAGAAACAGGGGGGTATCAGCCCCAGCATTTT. The chain employs TRBV18 and TRBJ1-5; 8 nucleotides line up with TRBD1. This CDR3 region has 15 residues. The V gene's germline CDR1 is KGHSH and CDR2 LQKENI. Trimming removed 2 bases from V and 5 bases from J; junction bases left unmatched: 5.

In this sample, this clone turned up a few times. This chain connects TRBV6-1 to TRBJ1-2; no reliable D call. V lost 6 bases and J 4 bases, leaving 18 bases between the germline ends. The CDR3 contains 15 residues. Germline assignment: CDR1 MNHNS and CDR2 SASEGT. The chain's CDR3 is CASRSLGGVGYGYTF. The CDR3 DNA follows: TGTGCCAGCAGGAGTCTTGGCGGCGTAGGCTATGGCTACACCTTC.

This chain connects TRBV10-3 to TRBJ2-3; 8 positions match TRBD1. Germline V CDR1 and CDR2: ENHRY, SYGVKD. The CDR3 loop spans 17 amino acids. V lost 6 bases and J lost 4; bases outside the gene matches: 15. In DNA, the CDR3 is TGTGCCATCAGGGCAGGGGTGCAGGGGGCGAGGGCAGATACGCAGTATTTT. This gives the protein CAIRAGVQGARADTQYF.

The V and J genes are TRBV7-6 and TRBJ1-1; no clear D gene. Germline CDR1 is SGHVS and CDR2 is FNYEAQ. CDR3 length equals 13 residues. V lost 5 bases and J 3 bases, leaving 10 bases between the germline ends. The CDR3, as DNA: TGTGCCAGCAGCCAAACCCGGGACACTGAAGCTTTCTTT. Its protein product is CASSQTRDTEAFF. The full variable domain, with the rest looked up from reference TRBV7-6 and TRBJ1-1, is GAGVSQSPRYKVTKRGQDVALRCDPISGHVSLYWYRQALGQGPEFLTYFNYEAQQDKSGLPNDRFSAERPEGSISTLTIQRTEQRDSAMYRCASSQTRDTEAFFGQGTRLTVV.

As for this clone: The sample contains more than one DNA sequence encoding this CDR3. The V gene is TRBV5-1, the J gene TRBJ2-3, with 11 bases that match TRBD2. Per germline, CDR1 SGHRS and CDR2 YFSETQ. Trimming took 2 bases from V and 3 from J; bases not matched to a gene: 5. The CDR3 is 16 amino acids. CDR3 sequence (DNA): TGCGCCAGCAGCTTAGCTACTAGCGGGGGAACAGATACGCAGTATTTT. Translation gives CASSLATSGGTDTQYF.

The chain links TRBV10-1 to TRBJ2-3; perhaps D is TRBD1 or TRBD2 (5 bases each). Looked up from germline, CDR1 is WNHNN and CDR2 is SYGVQD (reference sequence). This CDR3 is 15 amino acids long. The ends were cut back, 2 bases at V and 0 bases at J, with 9 bases in the middle. The CDR3 spells CASSEPGASTDTQYF. In DNA, the CDR3 is TGCGCCAGCAGTGAGCCCGGGGCTAGCACAGATACGCAGTATTTT.

This clone occurred once. This sequence joins TRBV10-3 and TRBJ1-1; D gene uncertain. The CDR3 covers 13 residues. Germline CDR1 ENHRY, CDR2 SYGVKD. Trimming removed 3 bases at V and 7 bases at J, with 12 bases between. The CDR3 loop reads CAISDILGGEAFF. The CDR3 bases are TGTGCCATCAGTGACATCCTGGGAGGTGAAGCTTTCTTT.

The CDR3 spells CASRPPDAPGAEQYF. CDR3 coding DNA: TGTGCCAGCAGACCGCCGGACGCACCAGGGGCCGAGCAGTACTTC. The chain links TRBV6-6 to TRBJ2-7; the D gene is possibly TRBD1 (6 bases). Trimming took 6 bases from V and 6 from J, leaving 21 bases between them. The CDR3 is 15 residues long. Per germline, CDR1 MNHNY and CDR2 SVGAGI (reference sequence).

This clone was observed once. The chain recombines TRBV6-1 with TRBJ2-5; D perhaps matches TRBD1 (6 bases). The V and J ends lost 5 bases and 5 bases respectively, with 12 bases between them. Per germline, CDR1 MNHNS and CDR2 SASEGT. This CDR3 comprises 13 residues. This CDR3 is CASSITGMETQYF. CDR3 nucleotide sequence: TGTGCCAGCAGTATTACAGGGATGGAGACCCAGTACTTC.

On this clone itself: One junction end does not reproduce the germline sequence, and a read error may be involved. The chain carries TRBV11-2 and TRBJ2-7; D perhaps matches TRBD2 (5 bases). Germline CDR1 SGHAT, CDR2 FQNNGV. CDR3 length equals 13 residues. In nucleotides, the CDR3 is TGTGCCAGCAGTTTACGGGCCGGGGTCAAGGTGGACTTC. It codes for CASSLRAGVKVDF. Combining the CDR3 with reference TRBV11-2 and TRBJ2-7 gives the whole variable domain EAGVAQSPRYKIIEKRQSVAFWCNPISGHATLYWYQQILGQGPKLLIQFQNNGVVDDSQLPKDRFSAERLKGVDSTLKIQPAKLEDSAVYLCASSLRAGVKVDFGPGTRLTVT.

The chain carries TRBV6-5 and TRBJ2-5; maybe TRBD1 (6 bases). The length of the CDR3 is 15 residues. Germline-derived CDR1 and CDR2 are MNHEY and SVGAGI. The ends were cut back, 5 bases at V and 6 bases at J, with 19 bases in the middle. CDR3 coding DNA: TGTGCCAGCAGTGCGATCGGGACAAATTTGAAGACCCAGTACTTC. Translating gives CASSAIGTNLKTQYF.

The chain employs TRBV5-6 and TRBJ1-2; D uncertain. CDR1 SGHDT and CDR2 YYEEEE come from the germline V gene. CDR3 size: 12 residues. Trimming took 4 bases from V and 2 from J, leaving 6 bases between them. DNA of the CDR3: TGTGCCAGCAGCCGGGAGAACTATGGCTACACCTTC. Residues: CASSRENYGYTF.

The genes are TRBV5-4 and TRBJ1-1; D is undetermined. Trimming pared 0 bases from V and 2 bases from J, leaving 11 bases between. The CDR3 has 15 residues. Germline CDR1 is SGHNT and CDR2 is YYREEE (reference sequence). The CDR3 sequence is CASSLELGRNTEAFF. CDR3 coding DNA: TGTGCCAGCAGCTTGGAACTAGGGCGAAACACTGAAGCTTTCTTT.